A single T cell receptor beta chain is shown here with its context. The target antigen is unknown. TCRdb keeps only in-frame clones here, not all; method: immunoSEQ multiplex PCR. Altogether over 50,000 clones are present, around nine tenths being singletons, with the ten largest covering 14% to 15%. Germline CDR1 and CDR2: SGHRS and YFSETQ. The CDR3 extends over 12 amino acids. Trimming cost V 2 bases and J 10 bases, with 11 bases left between them. The data derive from a study of T cell responses to AZD1222 COVID-19 vaccine. Study in general: Second-dose intervals of approximately 4 or approximately 12 weeks were pooled.

Study-level findings and limits: White British people made up most donors, females outnumbered males, and clonal diversity was possibly underestimated. Two AZD1222 administrations were followed by greater Spike-specific TCR breadth and depth. Just a handful of AZD1222 recipients tested seropositive at baseline.

The sequence derives from an adult in good health. The sample here was peripheral blood, taken on day 0 of AZD1222 vaccination. V usage is TRBV5-1 and J usage is TRBJ2-3; weak D call: TRBD2 (6 bases). DNA of the CDR3: TGCGCCAGCAGCTTACGGGAGTCGTCGCAGTATTTT. Translation: CASSLRESSQYF.